This entry lists 11 T cell receptor beta chains sequenced from one sample in a study of cytomegalovirus exposure and HLA in healthy donors. Both 60 Vbeta primers and 13 Jbeta primers went into the PCR. Profiled with immunoSEQ multiplex PCR; TCRdb holds only in-frame clones, not every one. The sample contains 150,000 or so clones, around 79% of which appear only once. Source material: PBMCs. The receptors come from a man between 40 and 49 years old in good health and CMV-seropositive.

The J gene is TRBJ1-1, the V gene TRBV7-2; 8 bases fit TRBD1. Germline V lookup: CDR1 SGHTA, CDR2 FQGNSA. CDR3 size: 15 residues. The junction had 5 bases not matched to a gene; V was cut back by 1 base and J by 4 bases. The DNA for the CDR3 is TGTGCCAGCAGCTTAGACAGGGGGTTTGGCACTGAAGCTTTCTTT. It codes for CASSLDRGFGTEAFF.

This chain uses TRBV9 with TRBJ2-7; 13 bases are a match to TRBD2. J gave up 5 bases and V 4 bases, and 9 bases lay outside the gene matches. The length of the CDR3 is 16 residues. The V gene's germline CDR1 is SGDLS and CDR2 YYNGEE. The CDR3 spells CASSTLAGGQINEQYF. In nucleotides, the CDR3 is TGTGCCAGCAGCACACTAGCGGGAGGGCAGATCAACGAGCAGTACTTC.

This clone showed up just once. V usage is TRBV9 and J usage is TRBJ2-5, with a weak D call TRBD1 (8 bases). Germline V gene lookup returns CDR1 SGDLS and CDR2 YYNGEE. The V end was cut by 4 bases, the J end by 5 bases, with 18 bases between. The CDR3 is 15 residues long. This CDR3 is CASSPRTGRGETQYF. The CDR3 DNA follows: TGTGCCAGCAGCCCGAGGACAGGGCGGGGGGAGACCCAGTACTTC.

This chain joins TRBV4-2 and TRBJ1-5, with a tentative D call TRBD1 (5 bases). V lost 4 bases, J lost 1 base, and 11 bases lay in between. The CDR3 covers 15 residues. Germline-derived CDR1 and CDR2 are LGHNA and YNFKEQ. This chain's CDR3 is CASSRQDRSNQPQHF. The CDR3 DNA reads as TGTGCCAGCAGCCGACAAGACAGAAGCAATCAGCCCCAGCATTTT.

The chain joins TRBV5-1 to TRBJ1-2, with TRBD1 identical over 9 bases. Looked up from germline, CDR1 is SGHRS and CDR2 is YFSETQ. The ends lost 4 bases at V and 4 bases at J; junction bases unmatched: 5. This CDR3 is built from 14 residues. The CDR3 sequence is CASSLGQGGYGYTF. Written as DNA, the CDR3 is TGCGCCAGCAGCCTGGGACAGGGTGGCTATGGCTACACCTTC.

This sequence joins TRBV6-5 and TRBJ1-1; D may be TRBD1 (6 bases). Germline loops: CDR1 MNHEY, CDR2 SVGAGI. The CDR3 extends over 13 amino acids. Trimming removed 7 bases from V and 4 bases from J, with 13 bases in between. CDR3 DNA sequence: TGTGCCAGCACCCCGAGCAGGGGCACTGAAGCTTTCTTT. It yields the protein CASTPSRGTEAFF.

The chain has TRBV29-1 and TRBJ1-5; D not resolved. Germline CDR1 SQVTM, CDR2 ANQGSEA. Trimming took 5 bases from V and 4 from J, leaving 12 bases between them. The CDR3 consists of 13 residues. CDR3 DNA: TGCAGCGTTCTTCTACAGCCTAATCAGCCCCAGCATTTT. This translates into CSVLLQPNQPQHF.

The chain employs TRBV5-1 and TRBJ2-3, with 14 bases identical to TRBD2. The CDR3 is 15 residues long. The germline V gene encodes CDR1 SGHRS and CDR2 YFSETQ. V dropped 4 bases and J dropped 8; count of bases not matched to a gene: 6. CDR3 residues: CASSPGLAGVVTQYF. The CDR3 region has the DNA TGCGCCAGCAGCCCGGGACTAGCGGGAGTGGTTACGCAGTATTTT.

This chain connects TRBV28 to TRBJ2-5; 9 nucleotides align to TRBD2. V lost 7 bases and J lost 5; bases outside the gene matches: 17. There are 17 residues in the CDR3. Germline V gene sequence: CDR1 MDHEN, CDR2 SYDVKM. In DNA, the CDR3 is TGTGCCAGCACCCCCCTCCGAGCGGGAGGACTGGGGGAGACCCAGTACTTC. Translated: CASTPLRAGGLGETQYF.

The chain employs TRBV7-9 and TRBJ1-5; D is perhaps TRBD1 (6 bases). The germline gives CDR1 SEHNR, CDR2 FQNEAQ (reference sequence). The CDR3 runs 16 residues. Trimming took 1 base from V and 2 from J, leaving 12 bases between them. CDR3 in DNA: TGTGCCAGCAGCTTAGGAAATTCAGGGGGCAATCAGCCCCAGCATTTT. Translated: CASSLGNSGGNQPQHF.

This clone was found a few times. This sequence joins TRBV13 and TRBJ2-1; possible D gene TRBD2, 5 bases. The V gene lost 2 bases and the J gene lost 10 bases, with 12 bases spanning the gap. The germline gives CDR1 PRHDT, CDR2 FYEKMQ (reference sequence). The CDR3 runs to 13 residues. The CDR3 here is CASSLIVATEQFF. CDR3 bases: TGTGCCAGCAGCTTAATCGTAGCGACCGAGCAGTTCTTC.